This is a list of T cell receptor beta chains from one sample in a study of T-cell memory formation after mild COVID-19. Via MiXCR, TCRdb re-called the 5' RACE reads, giving one row per CDR3 protein. This table has around 180,000 distinct CDR3 sequences, 15% to 20% appearing once. Sequencing input: PBMCs or a T cell subset sorted from them (not recorded which). These TCRs come from an adult woman who had mild COVID-19 (a few samples of this study predate the infection). Cell type and time point are not known. Each CDR3 is given with its conserved first and last residue. D genes are given only for firm matches. Part of the rows lack a size; the others show once, few, many or a class for expanded clones.

CDR3 length	V gene	D gene	clone size	J gene	CDR3 protein	CDR3 DNA
14	TRBV7-2	.	.	TRBJ2-2	CASTLLRDTGELFF	TGTGCCAGCACCCTGCTGCGGGACACCGGGGAGCTGTTTTTT
15	TRBV12-3/TRBV12-4	TRBD1	few	TRBJ1-5	CASSFRQGAGQPQHF	TGTGCCAGCAGTTTTCGACAGGGGGCGGGTCAGCCCCAGCATTTT
15	TRBV5-5	.	.	TRBJ1-1	CASSLATNRISEAFF	TGTGCCAGCAGCTTGGCTACCAACCGCATTTCAGAAGCTTTCTTT
17	TRBV3-1	TRBD2	few	TRBJ2-5	CASRWWQARGDQETQYF	TGTGCCAGCAGGTGGTGGCAGGCCCGGGGGGACCAAGAGACCCAGTACTTC
13	TRBV5-1	TRBD2	many	TRBJ2-1	CASMTAGGDEQFF	TGCGCCAGCATGACGGCGGGAGGGGATGAGCAGTTCTTC
16	TRBV14	.	.	TRBJ2-5	CASSQVNSRQKETQYF	TGTGCCAGCAGCCAAGTTAACAGTAGGCAAAAAGAGACCCAGTACTTC
15	TRBV11-1	.	many	TRBJ2-5	CASSLARVLGETQYF	TGTGCCAGCAGCTTAGCGCGGGTCCTGGGGGAGACCCAGTACTTC
17	TRBV30	TRBD1	.	TRBJ1-6	CAWSAAGTGGKFSPLHF	TGTGCCTGGAGTGCCGCCGGGACAGGGGGCAAGTTTTCACCCCTCCACTTT
15	TRBV7-2	.	.	TRBJ2-5	CASSLGWGNQETQYF	TGTGCCAGCAGCTTAGGCTGGGGGAACCAAGAGACCCAGTACTTC
17	TRBV7-2	.	.	TRBJ2-1	CASSLAAASGSYNEQFF	TGTGCCAGCAGCTTAGCGGCAGCGAGCGGGTCCTACAATGAGCAGTTCTTC
12	TRBV6-5	.	few	TRBJ1-2	CASSYGAGGYTF	TGTGCCAGCAGTTACGGGGCAGGGGGCTACACCTTC
14	TRBV6-5	.	.	TRBJ1-2	CASSPQGFSYGYTF	TGTGCCAGCAGTCCACAGGGATTTAGCTATGGCTACACCTTC
16	TRBV24-1	.	.	TRBJ2-5	CATSDLGPGRQETQYF	TGTGCCACCAGTGATTTGGGCCCGGGACGCCAAGAGACCCAGTACTTC
13	TRBV20-1	.	few	TRBJ1-1	CSARDLMATEAFF	TGCAGTGCTAGAGATCTCATGGCCACTGAAGCTTTCTTT
16	TRBV7-2	.	few	TRBJ2-4	CASSFGAQLAKNIQYF	TGTGCCAGCAGCTTCGGGGCCCAACTAGCCAAAAACATTCAGTACTTC
17	TRBV6-5	TRBD1	.	TRBJ2-4	CASRPRQGKGTKNIQYF	TGTGCCAGCAGACCTAGACAGGGGAAGGGGACCAAAAACATTCAGTACTTC
19	TRBV7-9	.	.	TRBJ2-2	CASSSNAGLRGYRAGELFF	TGTGCCAGCAGCTCTAACGCCGGACTCAGGGGTTATAGGGCCGGGGAGCTGTTTTTT
14	TRBV20-1	.	few	TRBJ2-5	CSASEDQYQETQYF	TGCAGTGCGAGCGAGGACCAGTACCAAGAGACCCAGTACTTC
11	TRBV10-3	TRBD2	.	TRBJ2-7	CAISESGGQYF	TGTGCCATCAGTGAGTCGGGAGGGCAATACTTC
12	TRBV7-6	.	few	TRBJ2-3	CASSRAADTQYF	TGTGCCAGCAGCCGGGCGGCAGATACGCAGTATTTT
14	TRBV20-1	.	.	TRBJ2-5	CSATPGVREETQYF	TGCAGTGCTACCCCCGGGGTACGGGAAGAGACCCAGTACTTC
13	TRBV18	.	.	TRBJ2-4	CASSGPERNIQYF	TGTGCCAGCTCGGGCCCTGAGAGAAACATTCAGTACTTC
16	TRBV12-3/TRBV12-4	TRBD2	.	TRBJ2-7	CASSYRTSSYSYEQYF	TGTGCCAGCAGTTACCGGACTAGCAGCTACTCCTACGAGCAGTACTTC
15	TRBV7-2	.	.	TRBJ1-2	CASSLGAGANYGYTF	TGTGCCAGCAGCTTAGGCGCAGGGGCTAACTATGGCTACACCTTC
16	TRBV20-1	TRBD2	few	TRBJ2-7	CSARRGSGGAVYEQYF	TGCAGTGCTAGGAGAGGTTCGGGGGGGGCCGTCTACGAGCAGTACTTC
16	TRBV5-1	TRBD1	.	TRBJ1-2	CASSPTSGQAVGGYTF	TGCGCCAGCAGCCCCACATCTGGACAGGCAGTGGGTGGCTACACCTTC
11	TRBV10-3	.	.	TRBJ2-7	CAISAGREQYF	TGTGCCATCAGTGCAGGGCGAGAGCAGTACTTC
12	TRBV12-3/TRBV12-4	.	.	TRBJ1-2	CASSLPNYGYTF	TGTGCCAGCAGTTTACCGAACTATGGCTACACCTTC
15	TRBV6-5	.	few	TRBJ2-3	CASSYRGTGRNTQYF	TGTGCCAGCAGTTACAGGGGGACCGGGAGGAATACGCAGTATTTT
14	TRBV29-1	TRBD2	few	TRBJ2-1	CSVHGREQWGEQFF	TGCAGCGTTCACGGGCGGGAGCAGTGGGGTGAGCAGTTCTTC
18	TRBV4-3	TRBD1	.	TRBJ1-3	CASSQTPPGQGFGNTIYF	TGCGCCAGCAGCCAAACCCCGCCGGGACAGGGGTTTGGAAACACCATATATTTT
17	TRBV4-1	.	.	TRBJ1-4	CASSQDPRPATNEKLFF	TGCGCCAGCAGCCAAGATCCCCGGCCAGCGACTAATGAAAAACTGTTTTTT
15	TRBV5-1	TRBD1	few	TRBJ1-2	CASSWGGQGSYGYTF	TGCGCCAGCAGCTGGGGCGGACAGGGGTCGTATGGCTACACCTTC
12	TRBV3-1	TRBD2	.	TRBJ2-7	CASRQTSGEQYF	TGTGCCAGCAGACAGACTAGCGGCGAGCAGTACTTC
15	TRBV20-1	TRBD1	.	TRBJ1-1	CSAKTLTGYDTEAFF	TGCAGTGCTAAGACCTTGACAGGGTATGACACTGAAGCTTTCTTT
15	TRBV7-9	TRBD1	few	TRBJ1-4	CASTSGQAANEKLFF	TGTGCCAGCACCTCGGGACAGGCGGCTAATGAAAAACTGTTTTTT
18	TRBV11-2	TRBD1	.	TRBJ2-1	CASSFRPGAGGSYNEQFF	TGTGCCAGCAGCTTCAGACCTGGTGCAGGGGGCTCCTACAATGAGCAGTTCTTC
13	TRBV6-2/TRBV6-3	TRBD2	many	TRBJ2-7	CASRRASGDEQYF	TGTGCCAGCCGGCGGGCTAGCGGAGACGAGCAGTACTTC
17	TRBV20-1	.	.	TRBJ2-3	CSAGIGGSSGTTDTQYF	TGCAGTGCAGGGATCGGAGGAAGTAGCGGAACCACAGATACGCAGTATTTT
16	TRBV20-1	TRBD2	.	TRBJ2-7	CSAGGGGTPRRYEQYF	TGCAGTGCTGGGGGGGGAGGGACTCCTAGGAGGTACGAGCAGTACTTC
14	TRBV29-1	.	few	TRBJ1-4	CSATPEATNEKLFF	TGCAGCGCCACCCCGGAGGCAACTAATGAAAAACTGTTTTTT
16	TRBV4-1	.	.	TRBJ2-7	CASSQDGRNRAYEQYF	TGCGCCAGCAGCCAAGATGGAAGGAACAGGGCCTACGAGCAGTACTTC
15	TRBV11-2	.	few	TRBJ1-1	CASSPFIGGNTEAFF	TGTGCCAGCAGCCCCTTTATTGGGGGGAACACTGAAGCTTTCTTT
16	TRBV12-3/TRBV12-4	.	few	TRBJ1-3	CASSQTGQSSGNTIYF	TGTGCCAGCAGCCAAACTGGACAGAGCTCTGGAAACACCATATATTTT
14	TRBV7-2	TRBD2	.	TRBJ2-7	CASSLDSGSNEQYF	TGTGCCAGCAGCTTAGATAGCGGGAGTAACGAGCAGTACTTC
11	TRBV30	.	.	TRBJ1-2	CAWTQGSGYTF	TGTGCCTGGACACAGGGAAGTGGCTACACCTTC
14	TRBV30	.	.	TRBJ2-7	CAWSVGGTLYEQYF	TGTGCCTGGAGTGTAGGGGGAACCCTCTACGAGCAGTACTTC
15	TRBV6-1	.	.	TRBJ1-2	CASSEGGAGNYGYTF	TGTGCCAGCAGTGAAGGGGGCGCGGGGAACTATGGCTACACCTTC
14	TRBV12-3/TRBV12-4	TRBD1	few	TRBJ1-1	CASSFRQGRTEAFF	TGTGCCAGCAGTTTTCGACAGGGGAGGACTGAAGCTTTCTTT
14	TRBV20-1	TRBD2	many	TRBJ2-1	CSAFAGGPHNEQFF	TGCAGTGCGTTTGCGGGAGGGCCCCACAATGAGCAGTTCTTC
14	TRBV4-3	.	few	TRBJ2-2	CAAAFGVNTGELFF	TGCGCCGCGGCATTCGGGGTCAACACCGGGGAGCTGTTTTTT
13	TRBV20-1	TRBD1	.	TRBJ1-1	CSARESGTGRGFF	TGCAGTGCTAGGGAATCCGGGACAGGGAGAGGTTTCTTT
13	TRBV19	.	.	TRBJ1-2	CASSARGFSGYTF	TGTGCCAGTAGTGCAAGGGGTTTTAGTGGCTACACCTTC
15	TRBV20-1	.	.	TRBJ2-1	CSAREPRTGRDEQFF	TGCAGTGCTAGAGAACCCAGGACGGGGCGAGATGAGCAGTTCTTC
14	TRBV3-1	.	few	TRBJ2-7	CASSHGTVSYEQYF	TGTGCCAGCAGCCACGGGACCGTCTCCTACGAGCAGTACTTC
14	TRBV20-1	TRBD2	.	TRBJ2-7	CSARGGRSSYEQYF	TGCAGTGCTAGAGGCGGGAGGAGCTCCTACGAGCAGTACTTC
15	TRBV30	TRBD1	.	TRBJ2-2	CAWSKGQGLTGELFF	TGTGCCTGGAGTAAAGGACAGGGGCTCACCGGGGAGCTGTTTTTT
12	TRBV7-2	.	.	TRBJ1-5	CASSSTNQPQHF	TGTGCCAGCAGCTCGACGAATCAGCCCCAGCATTTT
14	TRBV18	TRBD1	few	TRBJ1-1	CASSPGQRETEAFF	TGTGCCAGCTCACCGGGACAGCGGGAGACTGAAGCTTTCTTT